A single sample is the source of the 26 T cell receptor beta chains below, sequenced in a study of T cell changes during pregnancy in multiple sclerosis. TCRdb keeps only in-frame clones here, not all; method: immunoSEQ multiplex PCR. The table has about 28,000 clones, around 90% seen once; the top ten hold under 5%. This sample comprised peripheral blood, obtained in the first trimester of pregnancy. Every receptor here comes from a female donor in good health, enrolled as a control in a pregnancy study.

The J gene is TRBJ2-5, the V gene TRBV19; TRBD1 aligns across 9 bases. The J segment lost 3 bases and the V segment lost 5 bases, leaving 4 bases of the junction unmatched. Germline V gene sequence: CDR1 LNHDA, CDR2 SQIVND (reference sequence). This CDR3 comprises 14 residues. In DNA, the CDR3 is TGTGCCAGTAGTCCAAGGACAGGGGAAGAGACCCAGTACTTC. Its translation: CASSPRTGEETQYF.

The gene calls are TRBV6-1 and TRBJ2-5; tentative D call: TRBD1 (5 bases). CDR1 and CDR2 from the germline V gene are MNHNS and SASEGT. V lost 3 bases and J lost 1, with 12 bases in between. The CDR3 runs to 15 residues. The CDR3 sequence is CASSDLGRGQETQYF. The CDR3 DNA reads TGTGCCAGCAGTGATTTGGGAAGGGGCCAAGAGACCCAGTACTTC.

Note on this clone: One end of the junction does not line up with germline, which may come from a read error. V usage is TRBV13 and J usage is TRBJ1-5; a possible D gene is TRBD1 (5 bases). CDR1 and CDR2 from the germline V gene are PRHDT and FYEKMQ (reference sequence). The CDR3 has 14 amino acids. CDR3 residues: CASSLGTGGQPQHF. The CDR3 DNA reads TGTGCCAGCAGCCTAGGGACCGGGGGTCAGCCCCAGCATTTT.

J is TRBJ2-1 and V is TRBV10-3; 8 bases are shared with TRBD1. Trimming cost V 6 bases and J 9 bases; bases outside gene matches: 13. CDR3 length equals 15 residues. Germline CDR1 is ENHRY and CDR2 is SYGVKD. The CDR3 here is CAISPDRDPFGEQFF. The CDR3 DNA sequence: TGTGCCATCAGCCCGGACAGGGATCCTTTTGGTGAGCAGTTCTTC.

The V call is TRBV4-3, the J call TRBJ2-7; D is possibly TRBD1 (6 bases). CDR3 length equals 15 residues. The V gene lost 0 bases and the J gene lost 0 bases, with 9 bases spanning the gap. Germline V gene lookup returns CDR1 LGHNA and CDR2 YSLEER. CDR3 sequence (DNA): TGCGCCAGCAGCCAAGAACAGGGCTTCTCCTACGAGCAGTACTTC. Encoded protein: CASSQEQGFSYEQYF.

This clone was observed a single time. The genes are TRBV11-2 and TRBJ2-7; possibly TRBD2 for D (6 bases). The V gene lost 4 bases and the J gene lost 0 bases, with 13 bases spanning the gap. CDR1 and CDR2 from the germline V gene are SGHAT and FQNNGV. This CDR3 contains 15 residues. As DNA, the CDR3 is TGTGCCAGCAGCTCCATCCGGGACTCCTCCTACGAGCAGTACTTC. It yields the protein CASSSIRDSSYEQYF.

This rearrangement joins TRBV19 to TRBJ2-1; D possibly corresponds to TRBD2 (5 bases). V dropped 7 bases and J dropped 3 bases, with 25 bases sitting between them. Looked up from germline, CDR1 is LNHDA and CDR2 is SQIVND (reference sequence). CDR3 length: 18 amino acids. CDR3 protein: CASTAKTLRELDYNEQFF. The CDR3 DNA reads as TGTGCCAGTACCGCTAAAACCCTACGGGAACTTGACTACAATGAGCAGTTCTTC.

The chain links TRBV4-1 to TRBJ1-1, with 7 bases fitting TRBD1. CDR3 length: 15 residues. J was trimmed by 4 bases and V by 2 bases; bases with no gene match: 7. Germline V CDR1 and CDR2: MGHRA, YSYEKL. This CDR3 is CASSQRQGFSTEAFF. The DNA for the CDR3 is TGCGCCAGCAGCCAAAGACAGGGTTTCTCCACTGAAGCTTTCTTT.

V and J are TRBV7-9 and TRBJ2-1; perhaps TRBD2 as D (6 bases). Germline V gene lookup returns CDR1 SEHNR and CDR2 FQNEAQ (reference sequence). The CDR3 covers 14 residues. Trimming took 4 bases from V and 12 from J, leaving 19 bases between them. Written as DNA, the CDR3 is TGTGCCAGCAGCTGGGAATCGTGGCTCGGGAGGCAGTTCTTC. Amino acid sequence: CASSWESWLGRQFF.

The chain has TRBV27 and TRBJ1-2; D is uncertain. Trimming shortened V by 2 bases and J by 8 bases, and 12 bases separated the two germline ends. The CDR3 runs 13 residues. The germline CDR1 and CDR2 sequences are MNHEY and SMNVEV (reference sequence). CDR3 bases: TGTGCCAGCAGTTTAGCCGGGTCCACCGGCTACACCTTC. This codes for CASSLAGSTGYTF.

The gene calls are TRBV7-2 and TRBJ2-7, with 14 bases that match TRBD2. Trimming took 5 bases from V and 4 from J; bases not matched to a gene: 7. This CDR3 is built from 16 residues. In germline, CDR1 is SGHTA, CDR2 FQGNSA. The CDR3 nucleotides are TGTGCCAGCAGCGCCCAGGGACTAGCGGGAGTTTACGAGCAGTACTTC. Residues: CASSAQGLAGVYEQYF.

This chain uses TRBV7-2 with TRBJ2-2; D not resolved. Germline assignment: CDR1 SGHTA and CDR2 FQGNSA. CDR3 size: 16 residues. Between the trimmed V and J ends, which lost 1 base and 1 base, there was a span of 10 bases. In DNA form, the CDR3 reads TGTGCCAGCAGCTTAGTCAAGTCCAGGAACACCGGGGAGCTGTTTTTT. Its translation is CASSLVKSRNTGELFF.

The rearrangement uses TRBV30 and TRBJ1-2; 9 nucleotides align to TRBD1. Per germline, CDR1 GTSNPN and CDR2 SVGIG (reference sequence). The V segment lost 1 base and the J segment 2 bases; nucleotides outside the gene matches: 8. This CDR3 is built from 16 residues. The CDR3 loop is CAWSGPRDRDNYGYTF. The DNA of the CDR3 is TGTGCCTGGAGTGGCCCCCGGGACAGGGACAACTATGGCTACACCTTC.

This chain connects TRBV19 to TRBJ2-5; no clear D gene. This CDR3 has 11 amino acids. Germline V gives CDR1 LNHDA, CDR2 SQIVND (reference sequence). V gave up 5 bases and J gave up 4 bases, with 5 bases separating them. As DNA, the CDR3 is TGTGCCAGTAGTGTCGGAGAGACCCAGTACTTC. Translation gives CASSVGETQYF. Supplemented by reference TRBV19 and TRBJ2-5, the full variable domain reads DGGITQSPKYLFRKEGQNVTLSCEQNLNHDAMYWYRQDPGQGLRLIYYSQIVNDFQKGDIAEGYSVSREKKESFPLTVTSAQKNPTAFYLCASSVGETQYFGPGTRLLVL.

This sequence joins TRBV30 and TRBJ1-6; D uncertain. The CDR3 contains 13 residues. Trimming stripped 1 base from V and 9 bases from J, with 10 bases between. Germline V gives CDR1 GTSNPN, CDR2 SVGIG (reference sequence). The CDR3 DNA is TGTGCCTGGAGTGCCCAGGCTACTTCACCCCTCCACTTT. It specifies CAWSAQATSPLHF.

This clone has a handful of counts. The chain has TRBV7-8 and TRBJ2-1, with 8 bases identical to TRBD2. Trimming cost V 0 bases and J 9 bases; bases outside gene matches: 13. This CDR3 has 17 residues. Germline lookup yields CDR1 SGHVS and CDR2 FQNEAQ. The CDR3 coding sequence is TGTGCCAGCAGCTTAGCACCTCCCGGGGGGGGTTTTTCTGAGCAGTTCTTC. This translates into CASSLAPPGGGFSEQFF.

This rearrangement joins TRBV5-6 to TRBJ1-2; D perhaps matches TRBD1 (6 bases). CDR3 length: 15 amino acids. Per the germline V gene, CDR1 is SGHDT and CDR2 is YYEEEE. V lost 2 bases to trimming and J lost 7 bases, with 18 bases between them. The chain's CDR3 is CASSFQGHPGSGYTF. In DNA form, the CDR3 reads TGTGCCAGCAGCTTCCAGGGACACCCTGGGAGTGGCTACACCTTC. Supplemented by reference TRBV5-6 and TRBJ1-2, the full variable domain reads DAGVTQSPTHLIKTRGQQVTLRCSPKSGHDTVSWYQQALGQGPQFIFQYYEEEERQRGNFPDRFSGHQFPNYSSELNVNALLLGDSALYLCASSFQGHPGSGYTFGSGTRLTVV.

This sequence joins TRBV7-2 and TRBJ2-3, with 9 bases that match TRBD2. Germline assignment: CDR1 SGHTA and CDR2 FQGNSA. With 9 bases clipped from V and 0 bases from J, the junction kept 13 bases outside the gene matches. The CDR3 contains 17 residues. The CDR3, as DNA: TGTGCCAGTAGCCCGATTAGCGGGGGCCTTAGCACAGATACGCAGTATTTT. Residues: CASSPISGGLSTDTQYF.

Here the CDR3 DNA reads TGTGCCAGCAGCCACCCAGGGCAGGGGGCGGACTATGGCTACACCTTC. Translated: CASSHPGQGADYGYTF. The chain links TRBV4-2 to TRBJ1-2; 8 bases map to TRBD1. Per the germline V gene, CDR1 is LGHNA and CDR2 is YNFKEQ. Trimming cost V 3 bases and J 3 bases; bases outside gene matches: 9. The CDR3 runs to 16 residues.

CDR3 protein: CASSLNRQTEAFF. The CDR3 bases are TGTGCCAGCAGCTTAAATCGTCAGACTGAAGCTTTCTTT. The V and J genes are TRBV11-2 and TRBJ1-1, with unresolved D. V lost 2 bases and J lost 5, with 9 bases in between. The CDR3 contains 13 residues. CDR1 is SGHAT and CDR2 is FQNNGV in the germline V gene.

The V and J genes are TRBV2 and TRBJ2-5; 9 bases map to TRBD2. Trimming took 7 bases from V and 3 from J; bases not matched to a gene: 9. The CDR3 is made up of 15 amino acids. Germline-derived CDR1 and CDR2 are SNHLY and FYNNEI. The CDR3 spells CASTRVLAGKETQYF. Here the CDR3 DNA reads TGTGCCAGCACAAGGGTACTAGCGGGTAAAGAGACCCAGTACTTC.

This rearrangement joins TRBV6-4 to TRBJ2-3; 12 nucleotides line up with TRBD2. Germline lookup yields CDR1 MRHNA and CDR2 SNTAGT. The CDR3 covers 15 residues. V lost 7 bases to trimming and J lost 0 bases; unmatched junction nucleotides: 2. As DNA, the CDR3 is TGTGCCAGCAAAGGACTAGCGGGGAGCACAGATACGCAGTATTTT. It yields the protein CASKGLAGSTDTQYF.

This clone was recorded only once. The CDR3, as DNA: TGTGCCAGCAGTTTATTAGGACAGGGGGATGAGCAGTTCTTC. Protein product: CASSLLGQGDEQFF. V and J are TRBV28 and TRBJ2-1, with TRBD1 identical over 10 bases. CDR1 and CDR2 from the germline V gene are MDHEN and SYDVKM. V dropped 1 base and J dropped 8; count of bases not matched to a gene: 2. CDR3 size: 14 residues.

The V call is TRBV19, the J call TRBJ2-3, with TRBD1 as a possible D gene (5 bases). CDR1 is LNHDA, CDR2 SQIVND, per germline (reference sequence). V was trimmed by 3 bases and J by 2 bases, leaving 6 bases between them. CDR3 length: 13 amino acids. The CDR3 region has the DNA TGTGCCAGTAGTATGGGGCTCACAGATACGCAGTATTTT. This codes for CASSMGLTDTQYF. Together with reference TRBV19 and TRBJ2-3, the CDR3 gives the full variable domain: DGGITQSPKYLFRKEGQNVTLSCEQNLNHDAMYWYRQDPGQGLRLIYYSQIVNDFQKGDIAEGYSVSREKKESFPLTVTSAQKNPTAFYLCASSMGLTDTQYFGPGTRLTVL.

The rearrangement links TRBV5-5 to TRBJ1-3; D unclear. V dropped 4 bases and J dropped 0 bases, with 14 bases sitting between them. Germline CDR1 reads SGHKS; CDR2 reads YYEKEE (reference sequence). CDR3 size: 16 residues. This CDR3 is CASSVLKTGSGNTIYF. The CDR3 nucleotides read TGTGCCAGCAGCGTTCTAAAGACGGGCTCTGGAAACACCATATATTTT.

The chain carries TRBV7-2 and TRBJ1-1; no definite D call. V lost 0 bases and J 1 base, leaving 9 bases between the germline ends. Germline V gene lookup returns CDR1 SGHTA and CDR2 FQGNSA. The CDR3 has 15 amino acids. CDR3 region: CASSLARSGNTEAFF. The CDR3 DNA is TGTGCCAGCAGCTTAGCGCGGTCGGGGAACACTGAAGCTTTCTTT.